Listed below are T cell receptor beta chains from one sample, sequenced in a study of a mutant IDH1 vaccine in newly diagnosed glioma. Using immunoSEQ multiplex PCR, the repertoire was profiled, and TCRdb retains in-frame clones only, with some absent. The table shows 20,000 to 25,000 clones, with around 93% occurring only once. The source material was PBMCs, sampled from a glioma patient treated with radiotherapy, temozolomide or both. Receptor source: a man in his forties with glioma. CDR3s include the opening cysteine and the closing phenylalanine or tryptophan. The D gene is left open where the match is weak. Only part of the rows carry a size: once, few, many, or a class if the clone is expanded.

j_call cdr3_length d_call clone_size v_call cdr3_nt cdr3_aa
TRBJ2-5 14 TRBD2 . TRBV5-4 TGTGCCAGCAGACAGCGGACTAGCGGAGAGACCCAGTACTTC CASRQRTSGETQYF
TRBJ1-1 15 . . TRBV5-1 TGCGCCAGCAGCTTGATAACCGCCCTGGGCACTGAAGCTTTCTTT CASSLITALGTEAFF
TRBJ2-1 14 . . TRBV5-1 TGCGCCAGCAGCTTGGCCGTATCCTACAATGAGCAGTTCTTC CASSLAVSYNEQFF
TRBJ2-7 14 . . TRBV1 TGCACCAGCAGCCCCGGACTAGGGGACTACGAGCAGTACTTC CTSSPGLGDYEQYF
TRBJ1-1 12 TRBD1 . TRBV10-3 TGTGCCACGAGGCCAGGGGGCACTGAAGCTTTCTTT CATRPGGTEAFF
TRBJ1-4 14 TRBD1 . TRBV6-1 TGTGCCAGCAGTGAACGACAGGGGAATGAAAAACTGTTTTTT CASSERQGNEKLFF
TRBJ2-1 11 . . TRBV10-3 TGTGCCATCAGTGAGCGGGACTTCCCAGTCTTC CAISERDFPVF
TRBJ1-1 16 . . TRBV5-1 TGCGCCAGCAGCTTTTATATCGATTCTGTGACCACTGAAGCTTTCTTT CASSFYIDSVTTEAFF
TRBJ1-5 13 TRBD1 . TRBV11-2 TGTGCCAGCAGCTTAGACAGGGGGCAGCCCCAGCATTTT CASSLDRGQPQHF
TRBJ1-2 11 . . TRBV25-1 TGTGCCAGCAGCCGGGACTATGGCTACACCTTC CASSRDYGYTF
TRBJ1-4 13 TRBD1 once TRBV6-4 TGTGCCAGCAGTGAATGGGACAGAGAAAAACTGTTTTTT CASSEWDREKLFF
TRBJ2-7 14 . . TRBV6-1 TGTGCCAGCAGGGTCGGGACCCTGACCTACGAGCAGTACTTC CASRVGTLTYEQYF
TRBJ2-6 14 . . TRBV6-4 TGTGCCAGCAGCCCACAAGCCGGGGCCAACGTCCTGACTTTC CASSPQAGANVLTF
TRBJ2-1 15 . . TRBV11-3 TGTGCCAGCAGCTCCACCCGCGTTGGACACAATGAGCAGTTCTTC CASSSTRVGHNEQFF
TRBJ2-1 15 . . TRBV19 TGTGCCAGTAGCCGCCAAGGGAGCCCCATCAATGAGCAGTTCTTC CASSRQGSPINEQFF
TRBJ1-6 17 . . TRBV27 TGTGCCAGCAGTCCGTTGCGGGAAGTAGCCTATAATTCACCCCTCCACTTT CASSPLREVAYNSPLHF
TRBJ2-7 15 TRBD1 . TRBV11-3 TGTGCCAGCTCAGTCTCAGGGGGACAGTACTACGAGCAGTACTTC CASSVSGGQYYEQYF
TRBJ1-2 17 TRBD1 . TRBV5-8 TGTGCCAGCAGCTTGGCCAAGGACAGGGCCCTCTCCTATGGCTACACCTTC CASSLAKDRALSYGYTF
TRBJ2-7 12 . . TRBV10-2 TGCGCCAGCAGAGAAGGGTACTACGAGCAGTACTTC CASREGYYEQYF
TRBJ1-2 13 . . TRBV29-1 TGCAGCGTTGGGGGGAGCCGAGATTATGGCTACACCTTC CSVGGSRDYGYTF
TRBJ2-3 13 TRBD1 . TRBV29-1 TGCAGCGTCCGGACAGGGACGACAGATACGCAGTATTTT CSVRTGTTDTQYF
TRBJ2-1 14 . . TRBV7-8 TGTGCCAGCAGCTTAGCCGGGCCTTACAATGAGCAGTTCTTC CASSLAGPYNEQFF
TRBJ1-1 14 . . TRBV4-3 TGCGCCAGCAGCCAAGACACAGACGAGTTTGAAGCTTTCTTT CASSQDTDEFEAFF
TRBJ2-1 17 TRBD2 . TRBV18 TGTGCCAGCTCAGCCGCCGAAGGTAGCGGGAGGCTCGATGAGCAGTTCTTC CASSAAEGSGRLDEQFF
TRBJ2-5 14 TRBD2 once TRBV10-3 TGTGCCATCAAGGGGAGGGGAGAGGGAGAGACCCAGTACTTC CAIKGRGEGETQYF
TRBJ2-3 11 . . TRBV7-8 TGTGCCAGCAGCATCACAGATACGCAGTATTTT CASSITDTQYF
TRBJ2-6 14 . . TRBV13 TGTGCCAGCAGTCGGGCGTCTGGGGCCAACGTCCTGACTTTC CASSRASGANVLTF
TRBJ1-2 15 TRBD1 . TRBV6-5 TGTGCCAGCAGTTCCACGACAGGGATCGGGTATGGCTACACCTTC CASSSTTGIGYGYTF
TRBJ2-2 12 . . TRBV7-9 TGTGCCAGCAGCACCTACACCGGGGAGCTGTTTTTT CASSTYTGELFF
TRBJ2-1 14 TRBD2 . TRBV6-4 TGTGCCAGCAGTCCCGGGACTAGCACCGATGAGCAGTTCTTC CASSPGTSTDEQFF
TRBJ2-6 17 . . TRBV7-9 TGTGCCAGCAGCCCCGACAGTATTCCCTCTGGGGCCAACGTCCTGACTTTC CASSPDSIPSGANVLTF
TRBJ2-5 13 . . TRBV27 TGTGCCAGCAGTTTCACCGCCCAAGAGACCCAGTACTTC CASSFTAQETQYF
TRBJ2-7 20 . . TRBV7-6 TGTGCCAGCAGCTTAAGGGCCGGTGGCAGTATCCAAATAATGAGCGACGAGCAGTACTTC CASSLRAGGSIQIMSDEQYF
TRBJ1-2 11 . . TRBV30 TGTGCCTGGAGTGTACTGGGTCTCTACACCTTC CAWSVLGLYTF
TRBJ2-7 15 TRBD2 . TRBV5-4 TGTGCCAGCTCCGATTTACTAGCGAATCACTACGAGCAGTACTTC CASSDLLANHYEQYF
TRBJ2-5 16 . . TRBV7-3 TGTGCCAGCAGTCCGTACGGAAGGAGGACGGGGGAGACCCAGTACTTC CASSPYGRRTGETQYF
TRBJ1-1 15 . . TRBV10-2 TGCGCCAGCAGTGAGTCGGACAGTTTGAACACTGAAGCTTTCTTT CASSESDSLNTEAFF
TRBJ1-2 15 . . TRBV7-9 TGTGCCAGCAGCCGGAATTACAGAGCTAACTATGGCTACACCTTC CASSRNYRANYGYTF
TRBJ1-2 15 TRBD1 . TRBV19 TGTGCCAGTACTCTCGGACAGGGATGGAACTATGGCTACACCTTC CASTLGQGWNYGYTF
TRBJ2-7 14 TRBD2 . TRBV7-2 TGTGCCAGCAGCCGTTTCGGACTAGACTACGAGCAGTACTTC CASSRFGLDYEQYF
TRBJ1-1 13 . . TRBV6-5 TGTGCCAGCAGGGTGACGATGAACACTGAAGCTTTCTTT CASRVTMNTEAFF
TRBJ2-7 11 . . TRBV7-8 TGTGCCAGCAGCAACCAATACGAGCAGTACTTC CASSNQYEQYF
TRBJ1-1 13 . . TRBV19 TGTGCCAGTGGGGTGGGGGGCCGAACTGAAGCTTTCTTT CASGVGGRTEAFF
TRBJ1-2 15 . . TRBV6-1 TGTGCCAGCAGTCGGGACCACGGGGCTAACTATGGCTACACCTTC CASSRDHGANYGYTF
TRBJ2-7 12 TRBD2 . TRBV15 TGTGCCACTCTTCTTGCTAGCGGCGAGCAGTACTTC CATLLASGEQYF
TRBJ1-2 17 . . TRBV30 TGTGCCTGGAGTGTACAGGGTGCGGGACGAAGAGACTATGGCTACACCTTC CAWSVQGAGRRDYGYTF
TRBJ2-1 14 TRBD1 . TRBV7-2 TGTGCCAGCAGCCTATTACAGGGGAACAATGAGCAGTTCTTC CASSLLQGNNEQFF
TRBJ1-2 15 TRBD1 . TRBV9 TGTGCCAGCAGCGTGGGGACAGGGATGTTGGATGGCTACACCTTC CASSVGTGMLDGYTF
TRBJ2-5 17 TRBD1 . TRBV11-1 TGTGCCAGCAGCTTAGCAATCTGGGACAGGGGAGGAGAGACCCAGTACTTC CASSLAIWDRGGETQYF
TRBJ2-3 15 . . TRBV7-9 TGTGCCAGCAGCTTAATACAGGGTGGCACAGATACGCAGTATTTT CASSLIQGGTDTQYF
TRBJ2-3 16 TRBD2 . TRBV7-8 TGTGCCAGCAGCTTAGAGCCTAGCGGCCTGGCAGATACGCAGTATTTT CASSLEPSGLADTQYF